Detailed here is one T cell receptor beta chain. Antigen: not known. Losses at the gene ends were 1 base for V and 0 bases for J; bases not matched to a gene: 6. The CDR3 covers 18 residues. CDR1 KGHSH and CDR2 LQKENI come from the germline V gene. The data were obtained in a study of T cell responses to AZD1222 COVID-19 vaccine. Regarding the study as a whole: The study found vaccine-associated CD4 TCRs spanning spike, dominant at 160-218 and 743-854.

This table comes from immunoSEQ multiplex PCR, and its TCRdb copy is limited to in-frame clones, with some not included. The repertoire consists of about 170,000 clones, with roughly 89% occurring once and the leading ten covering 1.6%. The material was peripheral blood, obtained on day 0 of AZD1222 vaccination. This sequence joins TRBV18 and TRBJ2-4; 10 nucleotides agree with TRBD2. This receptor was obtained from an adult in good health. CDR3 sequence reads: CASSPRAGGHIAKNIQYF. The DNA for the CDR3 is TGTGCCAGCTCACCACGAGCGGGAGGGCATATAGCCAAAAACATTCAGTACTTC.